One and the same sample provided the 24 T cell receptor beta chains below, sequenced in a study of post-analysis software for immune sequencing data. For these receptors, no antigen is known. Study findings and constraints: Higher frequency in patients than in controls was seen for five TRBV segments, with TRBV5-6, TRBV5-1 and TRBV20-1 among them.

Carried by the TCR beta cDNA libraries were unique molecular identifiers. TCRdb re-derived calls from the PCR reads in MiXCR, one entry per CDR3 protein. The table shows approximately 660,000 distinct CDR3 sequences, with 59% occurring only once. Material: blood. The receptor set was obtained from a girl aged 2 to 9 with multiple sclerosis.

V gene TRBV5-1 combines with J gene TRBJ1-2; D gene uncertain. With 4 bases removed from V and 7 bases from J, the gap between germline ends came to 11 bases. The CDR3 has 12 residues. Germline loops: CDR1 SGHRS, CDR2 YFSETQ. The chain's CDR3 is CASSPVDVGYTF. As DNA, the CDR3 is TGCGCCAGCAGCCCGGTAGATGTTGGCTACACCTTC. The full variable domain, completed using reference TRBV5-1 and TRBJ1-2, is KAGVTQTPRYLIKTRGQQVTLSCSPISGHRSVSWYQQTPGQGLQFLFEYFSETQRNKGNFPGRFSGRQFSNSRSEMNVSTLELGDSALYLCASSPVDVGYTFGSGTRLTVV.

This clonotype has a handful of counts. The CDR3 bases are TGTGCCAGCAGCCCGGGGTACACAGATACGCAGTATTTT. Translation gives CASSPGYTDTQYF. This chain links TRBV12-3 or TRBV12-4 with TRBJ2-3, with D perhaps matching TRBD2 (5 bases). The CDR3 covers 13 residues. Between the trimmed V and J ends, which lost 6 bases and 2 bases, there was a span of 9 bases.

This rearrangement joins TRBV20-1 to TRBJ2-1, with 10 bases identical to TRBD2. Unmatched junction bases numbered 13, after V lost 1 base and J lost 7 bases. The germline V gene has CDR1 DFQATT and CDR2 SNEGSKA (reference sequence). CDR3 length equals 17 residues. For the CDR3, the DNA is TGCAGTGCTAGAGTATTTCTCCCTAGCGGGAGAAATAATGAGCAGTTCTTC. Amino acid sequence: CSARVFLPSGRNNEQFF.

The chain recombines TRBV7-9 with TRBJ2-4, with unresolved D. The end of the DNA is better explained by TRBJ2-5, so the J call may be wrong. The length of the CDR3 is 13 residues. The germline gives CDR1 SEHNR, CDR2 FQNEAQ (reference sequence). This CDR3 is CASSAPSWETQYF. The CDR3 region has the DNA TGTGCCAGCAGCGCGCCGAGCTGGGAGACCCAGTACTTC.

This chain connects TRBV7-2 to TRBJ2-7; D is ambiguous. Trimming left V 1 base short and J 5 bases short, with 12 bases between. CDR1 SGHTA and CDR2 FQGNSA come from the germline V gene. The CDR3 loop spans 14 amino acids. The CDR3 here is CASSLGPPWNEQYF. The CDR3 nucleotides are TGTGCCAGCAGCTTAGGCCCCCCTTGGAACGAGCAGTACTTC.

V and J are TRBV12-3 or TRBV12-4 and TRBJ2-1, with TRBD2 identical over 8 bases. The CDR3 spans 16 residues. J gave up 6 bases and V 7 bases, and 14 bases lay outside the gene matches. CDR3 in amino acids: CASILRGSGVPNEQFF. CDR3 coding DNA: TGTGCCAGCATTCTTCGGGGTAGCGGGGTACCCAATGAGCAGTTCTTC.

With respect to this clonotype: Its ends do not fully match the called genes, so a read error is possible. The chain recombines TRBV3-1 with TRBJ1-5; possible D gene TRBD1, 5 bases. Per the germline V gene, CDR1 is LGHDT and CDR2 is YNNKEL (reference sequence). The CDR3 totals 15 residues. The CDR3 loop reads CASSPAGGGNQPRHF. CDR3 in DNA: TGTGCCAGCAGCCCCGCGGGGGGAGGTAATCAGCCCCGGCATTTT.

This clonotype was found a few times. The chain carries TRBV20-1 and TRBJ1-2; TRBD1 matches at 9 bases. The junction had 11 bases not matched to a gene; V was cut back by 6 bases and J by 3 bases. The V gene's germline CDR1 is DFQATT and CDR2 SNEGSKA (reference sequence). The CDR3 length is 15 residues. The DNA of the CDR3 is TGCAGTGCCCCCAAGCCGGGACAGGGACACTATGGCTACACCTTC. It encodes CSAPKPGQGHYGYTF.

The rearrangement joins TRBV20-1 to TRBJ2-1; possibly TRBD2 for D (6 bases). This CDR3 region has 14 residues. CDR1 is DFQATT and CDR2 is SNEGSKA in the germline V gene (reference sequence). Trimming pared 3 bases from V and 8 bases from J, leaving 17 bases between. CDR3: CSARGLLGGYEQFF. CDR3 DNA sequence: TGCAGTGCTAGGGGCCTCCTCGGGGGATATGAGCAGTTCTTC.

This clonotype was detected only a few times. CDR3 nucleotide sequence: TGTGCCAGCAGTTTAGCGCGTAGGACTAGCGGGAGTAATGAGCAGTTCTTC. Translating it yields CASSLARRTSGSNEQFF. The rearrangement uses TRBV12-3 or TRBV12-4 and TRBJ2-1, with TRBD2 matching over 13 bases. With V trimmed by 0 bases and J by 7 bases, 6 bases remained unmatched. This CDR3 region has 17 residues.

The rearrangement uses TRBV12-3 or TRBV12-4 and TRBJ2-3; D not certain. CDR3 size: 11 residues. V was clipped by 6 bases and J by 6 bases, with 7 bases between them. In DNA, the CDR3 is TGTGCCAGCAGCACCGTTGATACGCAGTATTTT. Protein: CASSTVDTQYF.

A single count supports this clonotype. The CDR3 sequence is CASSLAADSHEQYF. The CDR3 DNA reads TGCGCCAGCAGCTTGGCTGCGGATTCCCACGAGCAGTACTTC. The chain has TRBV5-1 and TRBJ2-1; D unresolved. The J call could be wrong; TRBJ2-7 is a better fit for the DNA end. CDR3 length: 14 amino acids. Per the germline V gene, CDR1 is SGHRS and CDR2 is YFSETQ.

This clonotype was found a few times. The chain is built from TRBV29-1 and TRBJ2-5; the D is unclear. Trimming removed 0 bases from V and 7 bases from J, with 6 bases in between. The CDR3 runs to 11 residues. Germline-derived CDR1 and CDR2 are SQVTM and ANQGSEA. The chain's CDR3 is CSVEDSGTQYF. CDR3 in DNA: TGCAGCGTTGAAGACTCAGGGACCCAGTACTTC.

This clonotype appeared a few times. This rearrangement joins TRBV12-3 or TRBV12-4 to TRBJ2-1; 9 positions agree with TRBD2. The CDR3 runs to 15 residues. Trimming removed 5 bases from V and 6 bases from J; junction bases left unmatched: 8. CDR3 in amino acids: CASSPAAGGPNEQFF. The DNA for the CDR3 is TGTGCCAGCAGTCCAGCGGCGGGAGGGCCCAATGAGCAGTTCTTC.

The J gene is TRBJ2-7, the V gene TRBV3-1, with a tentative D call TRBD2 (5 bases). The germline V and J ends were trimmed by 4 bases and 2 bases, with 15 bases remaining between them. The CDR3 loop spans 15 amino acids. The germline V gene has CDR1 LGHDT and CDR2 YNNKEL (reference sequence). The CDR3 DNA follows: TGTGCCAGCAGCCGGAGCCTTAGCGTACCCTACGAGCAGTACTTC. This gives the protein CASSRSLSVPYEQYF.

The CDR3 protein is CASSLAQGADEQFF. The CDR3 nucleotides are TGTGCCAGCAGTTTGGCACAGGGGGCCGATGAGCAGTTCTTC. The chain employs TRBV27 and TRBJ2-1, with 9 nucleotides matching TRBD1. The CDR3 length is 14 residues. V shed 3 bases, J shed 8 bases, and the junction held 5 bases outside the gene matches. Germline V CDR1 and CDR2: MNHEY, SMNVEV (reference sequence).

J is TRBJ2-1 and V is TRBV20-1, with 13 nucleotides matching TRBD2. The junction had 9 bases not matched to a gene; V was cut back by 6 bases and J by 7 bases. CDR3 length: 15 amino acids. Germline V CDR1 and CDR2: DFQATT, SNEGSKA (reference sequence). In DNA, the CDR3 is TGCAGTGCAGTGGGGACTAGCGGGATTACGAATGAGCAGTTCTTC. This translates into CSAVGTSGITNEQFF.

CDR3 coding DNA: TGTGCCAGCAGTTTGGGGGGGGTGGTGACCCAGTACTTC. Protein product: CASSLGGVVTQYF. The chain links TRBV12-3 or TRBV12-4 to TRBJ2-5; 7 nucleotides line up with TRBD2. There are 13 residues in the CDR3. V was pared by 3 bases and J by 7 bases, with 5 bases of the junction left unmatched.

The chain has TRBV11-2 and TRBJ2-5; D perhaps matches TRBD1 (5 bases). Germline V gives CDR1 SGHAT, CDR2 FQNNGV. V lost 7 bases to trimming and J lost 4 bases, with 13 bases between them. This CDR3 is 13 amino acids long. The CDR3 coding sequence is TGTGCCAGCACCCAATCAAGGGGAGAGACCCAGTACTTC. It is translated as CASTQSRGETQYF.

This chain uses TRBV29-1 with TRBJ2-3; the D is unclear. Germline CDR1 reads SQVTM; CDR2 reads ANQGSEA. Between the trimmed V and J ends, which lost 0 bases and 0 bases, there was a span of 10 bases. This CDR3 contains 15 residues. Here the CDR3 DNA reads TGCAGCGTTGAAGATCTGTACAGAAGCACAGATACGCAGTATTTT. Translation gives CSVEDLYRSTDTQYF.

The chain links TRBV5-1 to TRBJ2-1, with TRBD2 as a possible D gene (6 bases). The CDR3 consists of 14 residues. Germline loops: CDR1 SGHRS, CDR2 YFSETQ. The V gene lost 5 bases and the J gene lost 4 bases, with 13 bases spanning the gap. CDR3 bases: TGCGCCAGCAGACCGGGACTCCAATACAATGAGCAGTTCTTC. Residues: CASRPGLQYNEQFF.

The chain combines TRBV7-9 with TRBJ2-3, with no clear D. V lost 5 bases to trimming and J lost 1 base, with 19 bases between them. CDR1 SEHNR and CDR2 FQNEAQ come from the germline V gene (reference sequence). The CDR3 is 17 amino acids. The CDR3 bases are TGTGCCAGCAGCCCCTTCGAGAGTCGTCTGCGCACAGATACGCAGTATTTT. Translation: CASSPFESRLRTDTQYF.

The CDR3, as DNA: TGTGCCAGCACCCAGGGACAGGGAGGGGACGAGCAGTACTTC. This codes for CASTQGQGGDEQYF. The chain uses TRBV2 and TRBJ2-7; the match to TRBD1 covers 9 bases. Germline CDR1 SNHLY, CDR2 FYNNEI. Trimming at V came to 7 bases and at J to 5 bases, leaving 9 bases not matched to a gene. The CDR3 is 14 residues long.

V gene TRBV29-1 combines with J gene TRBJ2-4; perhaps TRBD1 as D (6 bases). V gave up 1 base and J gave up 7 bases, with 14 bases separating them. CDR1 is SQVTM and CDR2 is ANQGSEA in the germline V gene. The CDR3 has 14 residues. As DNA, the CDR3 is TGCAGCGTTGAAGCTGGGGGCCAGGGGAACATTCAGTACTTC. Protein: CSVEAGGQGNIQYF.